This record covers a single T cell receptor beta chain. This sample was included in a study of T cell responses to AZD1222 COVID-19 vaccine. Libraries were prepared by immunoSEQ multiplex PCR; TCRdb keeps only in-frame clonotypes and omits some of them. This sample has around 58,000 clones; about 86% occur once, and the top ten carry roughly 10%. V dropped 2 bases and J dropped 3 bases, with 13 bases sitting between them. CDR3 length: 15 residues. Germline V lookup: CDR1 SGHTA, CDR2 FQGTGA. This TCR derives from an adult in good health. The V and J genes are TRBV7-3 and TRBJ1-2; maybe TRBD1 (5 bases). Sequencing was performed on peripheral blood, taken on day 0 of AZD1222 vaccination. The CDR3: CASSLSGGADYGYTF. The DNA of the CDR3 is TGTGCCAGCAGCTTATCGGGGGGAGCAGACTATGGCTACACCTTC. Full variable domain (outside the CDR3, taken from reference TRBV7-3 and TRBJ1-2): GAGVSQTPSNKVTEKGKYVELRCDPISGHTALYWYRQSLGQGPEFLIYFQGTGAADDSGLPNDRFFAVRPEGSVSTLKIQRTERGDSAVYLCASSLSGGADYGYTFGSGTRLTVV.